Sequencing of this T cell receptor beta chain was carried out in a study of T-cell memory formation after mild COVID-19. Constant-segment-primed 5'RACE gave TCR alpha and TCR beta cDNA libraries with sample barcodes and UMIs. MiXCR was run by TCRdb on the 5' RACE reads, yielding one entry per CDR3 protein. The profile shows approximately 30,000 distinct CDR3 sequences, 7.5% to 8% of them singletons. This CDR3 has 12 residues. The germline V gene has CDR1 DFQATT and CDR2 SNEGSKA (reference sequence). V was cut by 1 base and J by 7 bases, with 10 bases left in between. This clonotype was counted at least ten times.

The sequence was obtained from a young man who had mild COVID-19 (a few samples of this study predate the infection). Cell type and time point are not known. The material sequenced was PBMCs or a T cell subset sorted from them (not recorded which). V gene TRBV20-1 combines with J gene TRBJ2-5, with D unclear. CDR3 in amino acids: CSARVVVTTQYF. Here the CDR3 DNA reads TGCAGTGCTAGAGTGGTCGTGACGACCCAGTACTTC.